This is a list of T cell receptor beta chains from one sample in a study of T cell repertoires in cytomegalovirus infection. TCRdb ran MiXCR on the reads and lists one entry per CDR3 protein. The profile shows roughly 500,000 distinct CDR3 sequences, 10% to 12% of them singletons. The sample consisted of PBMCs. These receptors were collected from a human donor in good health (CMV status not recorded). Some clones in this sample may be carry-over from other donors' samples. CDR3s include the opening cysteine and the closing phenylalanine or tryptophan. Fields, in order: V gene, CDR3 protein.

TRBV20-1 CSARAGRGRGYTF
TRBV24-1 CATSDPRFDSGANVLTF
TRBV19 CASISRTDPNEKLFF
TRBV4-2 CASSRPRDSTEAFF
TRBV7-8 CASSLGPGGGTDTQYF
TRBV19 CASKRIGGSSLSSYNEQFF
TRBV7-6 CASSPQGTGTEAFF
TRBV7-2 CASSPGRVEGYTF
TRBV2 CASSLAGLNNEQFF
TRBV28 CASITEVGTEAFF
TRBV12-5 CASGLGYQNVEQFF
TRBV5-6 CASSFSIGTAQETQYF
TRBV5-1 CASSLGARTGGGQETQYF
TRBV5-1 CASSLDGDYNSPLHF
TRBV5-8 CASSLYGNTGELFF
TRBV6-5 CASSYGQTNSPLHF
TRBV20-1 CSATRTGNTIYF
TRBV10-3 CAISELPGLGVGNQPQHF
TRBV29-1 CSVRPGFTKNIQYF
TRBV15 CATSRVSRGGTSYNEQFF
TRBV7-9 CASSWSGYSGNTIYF
TRBV10-3 CAISEWTGTSGYNEQFF
TRBV20-1 CSAGQGQSGYTF
TRBV7-2 CASSLTASGTEAFF
TRBV28 CASSWAGGYEQYF
TRBV2 CASRESYEQYF